The source of this T cell receptor beta chain is a study of glioma-infiltrating T cells after dendritic cell vaccination. In the study overall: Autologous tumor lysate-pulsed dendritic cell vaccination was given between the early 2000s and the early 2010s. Dendritic cells derived from monocytes and pulsed with autologous tumor lysate formed the vaccine.

Time point reported: after dendritic cell vaccination, including at tumor progression/relapse. Germline V lookup: CDR1 SGHRS, CDR2 YFSETQ. The CDR3 has 14 amino acids. Germline trimming cut 4 bases from V and 6 bases from J; bases unmatched to any gene: 10. Method: immunoSEQ multiplex PCR; TCRdb's copy keeps in-frame clones and lacks some. The sample includes about 65,000 clones, about 89% seen only once; the top ten take about 9.9%. The TCR comes from a human donor with glioblastoma. This sequence joins TRBV5-1 and TRBJ2-7; 7 nucleotides agree with TRBD1. The source was blood, collected after dendritic cell vaccination. The CDR3 DNA follows: TGCGCCAGCAGCCCCGGGACAGATGCACCCGAGCAGTACTTC. Protein sequence: CASSPGTDAPEQYF. Together with reference TRBV5-1 and TRBJ2-7, the CDR3 gives the full variable domain: KAGVTQTPRYLIKTRGQQVTLSCSPISGHRSVSWYQQTPGQGLQFLFEYFSETQRNKGNFPGRFSGRQFSNSRSEMNVSTLELGDSALYLCASSPGTDAPEQYFGPGTRLTVT.